The T cell receptor (beta chain) described here comes from a study of T cells in Graves' hyperthyroidism and ophthalmopathy. Study observations and caveats: Within blood appeared most thyroid clonotypes that had expanded above 0.001.

This CDR3 is built from 13 residues. Germline CDR1 is MDHEN and CDR2 is SYDVKM. The V end was cut by 7 bases, the J end by 3 bases, with 12 bases between. In its sample, this clonotype was seen many times. Its antigen remains unknown. RNA transcripts were the template for amplifying TCR beta CDR3 regions. Researchers ran a first-round RT-PCR on the TCR CDR3 using the HTBI primer set. Using its own MiXCR run on the multiplex PCR reads, TCRdb lists one record per CDR3 protein. The sample includes 200,000 to 250,000 distinct CDR3 sequences, 17% of them seen just once. Diagnostic assessment was based on clinical symptoms, serum thyroxine and TRAb, thyroid ultrasound and orbital computed tomography.

Sequencing was done on a sample of blood. The rearrangement joins TRBV28 to TRBJ2-5; D is perhaps TRBD2 (5 bases). The TCR was taken from a man in his fifties with Graves' hyperthyroidism. This CDR3 reads CASTGGAEETQYF. The CDR3 DNA reads TGTGCCAGCACCGGAGGAGCGGAAGAGACCCAGTACTTC.